Here is one TCR beta chain with its context. The data were obtained in a study of blood T cell repertoires in COVID-19. Germline CDR1 reads SGHTS; CDR2 reads YDEGEE. Deletions cut 5 bases from V and 3 bases from J, with 17 bases between. The CDR3 consists of 15 residues. TCRdb's table, derived via immunoSEQ multiplex PCR, lists solely in-frame clones and lacks some. The sample lists around 270,000 clones; roughly four fifths were seen once. The chain carries TRBV5-8 and TRBJ1-1; TRBD1 might be the D (6 bases). The TCR originated in a person aged 65 to 79 with COVID-19, enrolled during active disease. Specimen: peripheral blood. Here the CDR3 DNA reads TGTGCCAGCAGAAGACTTATCTCAGGGGACACTGAAGCTTTCTTT. Translation gives CASRRLISGDTEAFF.